This entry lists 20 T cell receptor beta chains sequenced from one sample in a study of CD8 T cells in ankylosing spondylitis. Study-level points and caveats: Typical of ankylosing spondylitis blood, it appeared, was a TCR beta motif of under 10 highly homologous variants.

TCRdb fed the 5' RACE reads into MiXCR, producing one record per CDR3 protein. The sample carries 220,000 or so distinct CDR3 sequences, approximately 20% recorded once. Antigens of these TCRs are unknown. The sample comprised blood, either unsorted or a sorted T cell fraction (not recorded which). These receptors originate from a male donor with ankylosing spondylitis.

This clonotype has just a few counts. This chain connects TRBV4-1 to TRBJ2-3; D call uncertain. The CDR3 contains 14 residues. Germline V gene sequence: CDR1 MGHRA, CDR2 YSYEKL. Trimming removed 2 bases at V and 2 bases at J, with 8 bases between. The DNA of the CDR3 is TGCGCCAGCAGCCAACTAATTTCCACAGATACGCAGTATTTT. It encodes CASSQLISTDTQYF.

This clonotype was found a few times. The chain couples TRBV25-1 to TRBJ2-7; possibly TRBD2 for D (5 bases). Trimming left V 4 bases short and J 3 bases short, with 10 bases between. The CDR3 is made up of 13 amino acids. CDR1 and CDR2 from the germline V gene are MGHDK and SYGVNS. CDR3 bases: TGTGCCAGCAGTGCCAGCGGTGTCTACGAGCAGTACTTC. This translates into CASSASGVYEQYF.

This sequence joins TRBV6-5 and TRBJ2-5, with D unresolved. The CDR3 is 16 amino acids. V was trimmed by 4 bases and J by 1 base, leaving 16 bases between them. The germline V gene has CDR1 MNHEY and CDR2 SVGAGI. CDR3 nucleotides: TGTGCCAGCAGTTTCGATCTGCTTAGCAGCCAAGAGACCCAGTACTTC. This codes for CASSFDLLSSQETQYF.

This clonotype occurred a few times. The rearrangement joins TRBV20-1 to TRBJ2-3; TRBD2 matches at 9 bases. CDR3 length: 18 residues. Germline V gives CDR1 DFQATT, CDR2 SNEGSKA (reference sequence). V was pared by 0 bases and J by 0 bases, with 10 bases of the junction left unmatched. The CDR3 here is CSARDRLAGTLSTDTQYF. Here the CDR3 DNA reads TGCAGTGCTAGAGATCGGCTAGCGGGAACTCTTAGCACAGATACGCAGTATTTT.

This clonotype was seen a few times. The chain carries TRBV7-2 and TRBJ2-1; 7 bases match TRBD2. The germline CDR1 and CDR2 sequences are SGHTA and FQGNSA. V lost 3 bases to trimming and J lost 4 bases; unmatched junction nucleotides: 9. The CDR3 consists of 16 residues. The CDR3 DNA follows: TGTGCCAGCAGCTTGCTGAGTAGCGGGTTGTACAATGAGCAGTTCTTC. Protein sequence: CASSLLSSGLYNEQFF.

In this sample, this clonotype turned up a few times. This chain joins TRBV7-9 and TRBJ1-5, with D possibly TRBD1 on 5 matching bases. The germline CDR1 and CDR2 sequences are SEHNR and FQNEAQ (reference sequence). The CDR3 is 14 residues long. The ends were cut back, 5 bases at V and 0 bases at J, with 8 bases in the middle. For the CDR3, the DNA is TGTGCCAGCAGCCGGGGGGATAGCAATCAGCCCCAGCATTTT. Its protein product is CASSRGDSNQPQHF.

The gene calls are TRBV7-3 and TRBJ2-1; a possible D gene is TRBD1 (5 bases). Germline loops: CDR1 SGHTA, CDR2 FQGTGA. The CDR3 is 17 amino acids. V lost 0 bases, J lost 5 bases, and 17 bases lay in between. As DNA, the CDR3 is TGTGCCAGCAGCTTAACGTTTGTAGGGGTGGATGACAATGAGCAGTTCTTC. Translated: CASSLTFVGVDDNEQFF.

The rearrangement joins TRBV12-3 or TRBV12-4 to TRBJ2-7; TRBD2 might be the D (5 bases). With 0 bases removed from V and 3 bases from J, the gap between germline ends came to 18 bases. The CDR3 runs to 17 residues. The CDR3 protein is CASSLALEGSTYYEQYF. The CDR3 coding sequence is TGTGCCAGCAGTTTAGCACTCGAGGGCTCGACATACTACGAGCAGTACTTC.

For the CDR3, the DNA is TGCGCCAGCAGCCAAGGGGACAGGGTCGTCTCACCCCTCCACTTT. This sequence encodes CASSQGDRVVSPLHF. V gene TRBV4-3 combines with J gene TRBJ1-6, with 9 bases lining up with TRBD1. Germline-derived CDR1 and CDR2 are LGHNA and YSLEER. CDR3 length: 15 amino acids. Germline trimming cut 1 base from V and 10 bases from J; bases unmatched to any gene: 5.

This clonotype was counted a few times. For the CDR3, the DNA is TGTGCCATCAGTCCGGAACTCTCCTACGAGCAGTACTTC. Residues: CAISPELSYEQYF. This sequence joins TRBV10-3 and TRBJ2-7; no clear D. The ends were cut back, 5 bases at V and 0 bases at J, with 8 bases in the middle. Germline V gives CDR1 ENHRY, CDR2 SYGVKD. The CDR3 is 13 residues long.

As concerns this clonotype: A junction end diverges from the germline sequence, so it may reflect a read error. This sequence joins TRBV6-6 and TRBJ1-2, with TRBD1 identical over 7 bases. The length of the CDR3 is 10 residues. CDR1 MNHNY and CDR2 SVGAGI come from the germline V gene (reference sequence). CDR3 sequence reads: CASSSGQYIF. CDR3 DNA: TGTGCCAGCAGTTCGGGACAGTACATCTTC.

This clonotype turned up a few times. The chain couples TRBV6-5 to TRBJ1-5; D ambiguous. Germline lookup yields CDR1 MNHEY and CDR2 SVGAGI. The V gene lost 0 bases and the J gene lost 6 bases, with 9 bases spanning the gap. This CDR3 is 14 amino acids long. The CDR3 DNA reads TGTGCCAGCAGTTACTCGAGTAGGACTCAGCCCCAGCATTTT. This encodes CASSYSSRTQPQHF.

This chain joins TRBV20-1 and TRBJ2-7; D is unresolved. Trimming removed 1 base at V and 5 bases at J, with 18 bases between. The germline gives CDR1 DFQATT, CDR2 SNEGSKA (reference sequence). The CDR3 extends over 15 amino acids. The CDR3 loop reads CSARGYLLALDEQYF. CDR3 in DNA: TGCAGTGCTAGAGGATATTTGCTTGCTCTGGACGAGCAGTACTTC.

This clonotype was detected ten times or more. The rearrangement joins TRBV12-3 or TRBV12-4 to TRBJ1-4; D unresolved. V was cut by 4 bases and J by 8 bases, with 14 bases left in between. The CDR3 totals 14 residues. DNA for the CDR3: TGTGCCAGCAGTTACAGTTTCGGACCCGAAAAACTGTTTTTT. It codes for CASSYSFGPEKLFF.

This clonotype turned up a few times. V gene TRBV7-8 combines with J gene TRBJ2-7; 9 nucleotides align to TRBD2. The J segment lost 6 bases and the V segment lost 1 base, leaving 7 bases of the junction unmatched. CDR1 is SGHVS, CDR2 FQNEAQ, per germline. CDR3 length: 15 amino acids. The DNA for the CDR3 is TGTGCCAGCAGCTTAGTAGCTAGCGGGAAGGCCGAGCAGTACTTC. This gives the protein CASSLVASGKAEQYF.

This clonotype was counted a few times. The chain recombines TRBV3-1 with TRBJ2-5; the match to TRBD2 covers 8 bases. V was clipped by 4 bases and J by 5 bases; unmatched bases: 12. This CDR3 contains 16 residues. Germline V CDR1 and CDR2: LGHDT, YNNKEL (reference sequence). The CDR3 protein is CASSPRGAGESETQYF. The CDR3 nucleotides read TGTGCCAGCAGCCCTCGAGGAGCGGGAGAGTCGGAGACCCAGTACTTC.

This clonotype was counted between two and nine times. The chain is built from TRBV7-3 and TRBJ2-3; 8 bases align to TRBD2. The V gene's germline CDR1 is SGHTA and CDR2 FQGTGA. This CDR3 is 15 amino acids long. Trimming cost V 8 bases and J 1 base; bases outside gene matches: 8. CDR3 residues: CASSASGGGTDTQYF. CDR3 DNA sequence: TGTGCCAGCTCCGCATCGGGGGGGGGCACAGATACGCAGTATTTT.

There are a few counts of this clonotype. The chain employs TRBV4-3 and TRBJ2-5; 8 bases agree with TRBD2. The CDR3 length is 16 residues. Trimming took 1 base from V and 4 from J; bases not matched to a gene: 8. Germline-derived CDR1 and CDR2 are LGHNA and YSLEER. This chain's CDR3 is CASSQGYSLAGETQYF. In nucleotides, the CDR3 is TGCGCCAGCAGCCAAGGTTATTCCCTAGCGGGAGAGACCCAGTACTTC.

The chain uses TRBV4-1 and TRBJ2-7; TRBD2 aligns across 9 bases. The CDR3 extends over 14 amino acids. Germline V gene sequence: CDR1 MGHRA, CDR2 YSYEKL. The V gene end was trimmed by 3 bases and the J gene end by 0 bases; junction bases not matched to a gene: 0. DNA of the CDR3: TGCGCCAGCAGCCAGCGGGGGGGCTCCTACGAGCAGTACTTC. It codes for CASSQRGGSYEQYF.

Points on this clonotype: A much larger clone differs by one base, so this may be a read error. The chain couples TRBV5-5 to TRBJ2-7; no clear D. The CDR3 sequence is 14 residues long. Trimming removed 4 bases from V and 0 bases from J, with 11 bases in between. Germline CDR1 SGHKS, CDR2 YYEKEE (reference sequence). The CDR3 DNA is TGTGCCAGCAGCCCGGACCTTCACTCCTACGAGCAGTACTTC. Translated, it gives CASSPDLHSYEQYF.